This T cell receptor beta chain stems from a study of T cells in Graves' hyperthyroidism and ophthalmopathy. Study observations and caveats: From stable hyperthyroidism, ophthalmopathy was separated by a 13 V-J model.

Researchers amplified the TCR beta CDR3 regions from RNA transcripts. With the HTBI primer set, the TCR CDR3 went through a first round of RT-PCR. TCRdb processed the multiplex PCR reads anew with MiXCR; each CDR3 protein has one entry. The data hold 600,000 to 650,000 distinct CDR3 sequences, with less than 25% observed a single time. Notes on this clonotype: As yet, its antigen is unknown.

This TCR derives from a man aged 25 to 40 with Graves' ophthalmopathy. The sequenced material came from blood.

CDR3 sequence: CSASFSRLRSSYEQYF. The CDR3 nucleotides are TGCAGTGCTAGTTTCAGTCGGTTGCGGTCCTCCTACGAGCAGTACTTC. V usage is TRBV20-1 and J usage is TRBJ2-7; D call uncertain. CDR1 and CDR2 from the germline V gene are DFQATT and SNEGSKA (reference sequence). The CDR3 extends over 16 amino acids. Trimming removed 3 bases at V and 0 bases at J, with 18 bases between.